This TCR beta chain stems from a study of shared clonotypes between healthy human individuals. Germline loops: CDR1 SGHVS, CDR2 FQNEAQ. V was shortened by 5 bases and J by 4 bases, with 11 bases between the two germline ends. The CDR3 spans 14 residues. A split of CD4+ cells into CD45RA+ naive and CD45RA-negative memory subsets was performed. Clones were read by immunoSEQ multiplex PCR, and TCRdb kept only the in-frame ones, dropping some. The sample contains 2 million or so clones, 90% to 95% of which appear only once. The V gene is TRBV7-8, the J gene TRBJ1-4, with D unclear. Material: naive CD4+ T cells sorted from blood. The subset is: CD45RA+ positively selected. This sequence was found in a man younger than 35 in good health. The CDR3 DNA follows: TGTGCCAGCAGCCTGTCGGTTCTTAATGAAAAACTGTTTTTT. This gives the protein CASSLSVLNEKLFF.